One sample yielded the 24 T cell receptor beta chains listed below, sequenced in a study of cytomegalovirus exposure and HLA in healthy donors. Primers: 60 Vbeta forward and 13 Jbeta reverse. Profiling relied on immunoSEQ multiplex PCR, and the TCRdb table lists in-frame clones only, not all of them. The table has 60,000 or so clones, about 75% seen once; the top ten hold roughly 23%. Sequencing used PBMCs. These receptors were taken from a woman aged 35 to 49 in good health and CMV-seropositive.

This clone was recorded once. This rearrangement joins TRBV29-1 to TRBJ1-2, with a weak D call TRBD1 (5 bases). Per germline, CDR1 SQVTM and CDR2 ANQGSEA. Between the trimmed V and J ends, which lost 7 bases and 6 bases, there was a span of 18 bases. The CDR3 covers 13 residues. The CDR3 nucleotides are TGCAGCGCCCTTAGGGCCGGGGGGAATGGCTACACCTTC. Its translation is CSALRAGGNGYTF.

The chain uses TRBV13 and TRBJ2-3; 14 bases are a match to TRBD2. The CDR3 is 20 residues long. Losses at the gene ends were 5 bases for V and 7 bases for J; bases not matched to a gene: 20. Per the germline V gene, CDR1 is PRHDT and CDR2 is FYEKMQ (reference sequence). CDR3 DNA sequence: TGTGCCAGCAGCGTACACCTCCCCCTGACTAGCGGGGGGGAGGAGAATACGCAGTATTTT. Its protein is CASSVHLPLTSGGEENTQYF. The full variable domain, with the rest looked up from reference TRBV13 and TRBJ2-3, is AAGVIQSPRHLIKEKRETATLKCYPIPRHDTVYWYQQGPGQDPQFLISFYEKMQSDKGSIPDRFSAQQFSDYHSELNMSSLELGDSALYFCASSVHLPLTSGGEENTQYFGPGTRLTVL.

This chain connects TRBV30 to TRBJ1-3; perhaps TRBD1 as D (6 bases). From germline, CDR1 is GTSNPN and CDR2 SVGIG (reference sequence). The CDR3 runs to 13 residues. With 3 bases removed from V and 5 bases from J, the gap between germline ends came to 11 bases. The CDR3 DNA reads TGTGCCTGGAGCGGGGGGCAGAGAAACACCATATATTTT. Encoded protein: CAWSGGQRNTIYF.

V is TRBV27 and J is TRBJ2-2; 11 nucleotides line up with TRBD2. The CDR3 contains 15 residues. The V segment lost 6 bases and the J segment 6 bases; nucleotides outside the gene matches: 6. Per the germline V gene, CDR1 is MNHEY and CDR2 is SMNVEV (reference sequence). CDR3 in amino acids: CASRLAGVLPGELFF. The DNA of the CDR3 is TGTGCCAGCAGACTAGCGGGGGTCTTGCCCGGGGAGCTGTTTTTT.

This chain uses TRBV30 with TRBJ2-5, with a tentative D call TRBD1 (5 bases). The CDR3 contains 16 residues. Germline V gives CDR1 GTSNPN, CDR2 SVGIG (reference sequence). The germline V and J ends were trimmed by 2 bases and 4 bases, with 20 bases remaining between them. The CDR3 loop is CAWSRGQGPPRETQYF. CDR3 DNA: TGTGCCTGGAGTAGAGGTCAGGGCCCCCCTAGAGAGACCCAGTACTTC.

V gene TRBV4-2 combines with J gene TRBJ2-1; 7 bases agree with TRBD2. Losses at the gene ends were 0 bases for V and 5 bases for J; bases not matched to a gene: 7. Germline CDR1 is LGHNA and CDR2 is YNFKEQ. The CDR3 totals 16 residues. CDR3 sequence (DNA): TGTGCCAGCAGCCAAGATCGCGGGAGCCCTCACAATGAGCAGTTCTTC. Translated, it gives CASSQDRGSPHNEQFF.

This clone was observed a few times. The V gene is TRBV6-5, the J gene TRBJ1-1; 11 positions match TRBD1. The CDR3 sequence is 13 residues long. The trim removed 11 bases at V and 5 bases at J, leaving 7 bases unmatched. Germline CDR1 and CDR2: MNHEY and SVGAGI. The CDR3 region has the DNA TGTGCCGCCCTCCGGGACAGGGGGACTGAAGCTTTCTTT. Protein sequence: CAALRDRGTEAFF.

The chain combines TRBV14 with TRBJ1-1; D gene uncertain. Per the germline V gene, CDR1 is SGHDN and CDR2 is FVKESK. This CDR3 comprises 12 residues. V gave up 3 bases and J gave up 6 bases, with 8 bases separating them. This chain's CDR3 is CASSHVTAEAFF. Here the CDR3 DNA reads TGTGCCAGCAGCCATGTAACTGCTGAAGCTTTCTTT.

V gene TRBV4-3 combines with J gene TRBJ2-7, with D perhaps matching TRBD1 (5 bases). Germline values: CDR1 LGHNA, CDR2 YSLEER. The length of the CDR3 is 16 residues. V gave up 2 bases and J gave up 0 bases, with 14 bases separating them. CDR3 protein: CASSQRQSLSSYEQYF. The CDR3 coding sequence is TGCGCCAGCAGCCAAAGACAGTCCCTTAGCTCCTACGAGCAGTACTTC.

CDR3 residues: CASRPGGSETDTQYF. In nucleotides, the CDR3 is TGTGCCAGCAGGCCAGGGGGTTCTGAAACAGATACGCAGTATTTT. The chain links TRBV4-2 to TRBJ2-3, with 7 nucleotides matching TRBD1. The junction had 9 bases not matched to a gene; V was cut back by 6 bases and J by 3 bases. CDR3 length equals 15 residues. The germline gives CDR1 LGHNA, CDR2 YNFKEQ.

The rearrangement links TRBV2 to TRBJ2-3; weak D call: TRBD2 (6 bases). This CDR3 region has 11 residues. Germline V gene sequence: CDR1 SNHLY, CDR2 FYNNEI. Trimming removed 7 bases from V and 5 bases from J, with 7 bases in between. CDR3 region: CASKEGDTQYF. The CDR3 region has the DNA TGTGCCAGCAAGGAGGGAGATACGCAGTATTTT.

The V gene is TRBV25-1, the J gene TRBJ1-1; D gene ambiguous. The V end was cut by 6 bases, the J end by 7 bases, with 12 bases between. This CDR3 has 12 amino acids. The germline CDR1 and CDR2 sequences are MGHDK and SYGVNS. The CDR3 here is CASSPWENEAFF. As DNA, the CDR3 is TGTGCCAGCAGCCCATGGGAGAATGAAGCTTTCTTT.

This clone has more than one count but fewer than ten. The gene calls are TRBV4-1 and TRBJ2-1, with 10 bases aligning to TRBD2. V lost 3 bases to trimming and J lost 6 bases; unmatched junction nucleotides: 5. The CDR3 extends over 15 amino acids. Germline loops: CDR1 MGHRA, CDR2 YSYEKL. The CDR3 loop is CASSQILAGFNEQFF. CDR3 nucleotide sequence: TGCGCCAGCAGCCAGATACTAGCGGGGTTCAATGAGCAGTTCTTC.

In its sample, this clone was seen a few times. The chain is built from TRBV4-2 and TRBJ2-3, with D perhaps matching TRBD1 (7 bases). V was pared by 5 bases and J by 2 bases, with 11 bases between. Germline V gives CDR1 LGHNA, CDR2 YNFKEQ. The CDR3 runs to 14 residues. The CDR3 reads CASSLEGATDTQYF. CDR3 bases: TGTGCCAGCAGCTTGGAGGGGGCCACAGATACGCAGTATTTT.

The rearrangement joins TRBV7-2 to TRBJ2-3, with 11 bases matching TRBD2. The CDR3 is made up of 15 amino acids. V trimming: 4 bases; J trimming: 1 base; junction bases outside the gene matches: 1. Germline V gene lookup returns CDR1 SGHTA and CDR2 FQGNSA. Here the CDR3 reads CASSYSGGGTDTQYF. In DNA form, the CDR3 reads TGTGCCAGCAGCTATAGCGGGGGGGGCACAGATACGCAGTATTTT.

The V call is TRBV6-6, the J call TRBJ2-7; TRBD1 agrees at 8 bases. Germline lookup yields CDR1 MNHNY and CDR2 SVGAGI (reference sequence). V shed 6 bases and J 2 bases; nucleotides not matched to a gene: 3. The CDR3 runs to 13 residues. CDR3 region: CASRGTGAYEQYF. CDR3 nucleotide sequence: TGTGCCAGCAGGGGGACAGGCGCCTACGAGCAGTACTTC.

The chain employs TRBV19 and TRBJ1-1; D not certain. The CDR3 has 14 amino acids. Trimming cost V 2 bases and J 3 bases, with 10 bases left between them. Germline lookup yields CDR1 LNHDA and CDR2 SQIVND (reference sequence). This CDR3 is CASSILLSDTEAFF. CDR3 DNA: TGTGCCAGTAGTATACTCCTCTCGGACACTGAAGCTTTCTTT.

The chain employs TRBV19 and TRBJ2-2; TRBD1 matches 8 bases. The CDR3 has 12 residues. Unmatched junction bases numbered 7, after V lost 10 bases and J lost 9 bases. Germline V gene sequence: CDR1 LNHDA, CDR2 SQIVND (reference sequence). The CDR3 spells CATQQGERELFF. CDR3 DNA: TGTGCCACCCAACAGGGGGAACGGGAGCTGTTTTTT.

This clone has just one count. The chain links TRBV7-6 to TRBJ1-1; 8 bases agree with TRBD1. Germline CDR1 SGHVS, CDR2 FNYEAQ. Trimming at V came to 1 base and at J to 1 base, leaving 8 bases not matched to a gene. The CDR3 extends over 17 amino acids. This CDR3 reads CASSLGWGQAPNTEAFF. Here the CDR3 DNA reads TGTGCCAGCAGCTTAGGGTGGGGACAGGCGCCGAACACTGAAGCTTTCTTT.

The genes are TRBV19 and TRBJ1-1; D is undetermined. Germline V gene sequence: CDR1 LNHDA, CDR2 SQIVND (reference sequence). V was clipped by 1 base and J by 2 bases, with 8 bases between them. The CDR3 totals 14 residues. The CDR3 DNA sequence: TGTGCCAGTAGTATAGGACTGTACAACACTGAAGCTTTCTTT. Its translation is CASSIGLYNTEAFF.

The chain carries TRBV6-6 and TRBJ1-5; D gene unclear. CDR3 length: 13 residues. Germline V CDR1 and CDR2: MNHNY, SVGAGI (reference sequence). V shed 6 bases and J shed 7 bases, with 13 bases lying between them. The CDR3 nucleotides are TGTGCCAGCAGCCCCGGACTGTACCAGCCCCAGCATTTT. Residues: CASSPGLYQPQHF.

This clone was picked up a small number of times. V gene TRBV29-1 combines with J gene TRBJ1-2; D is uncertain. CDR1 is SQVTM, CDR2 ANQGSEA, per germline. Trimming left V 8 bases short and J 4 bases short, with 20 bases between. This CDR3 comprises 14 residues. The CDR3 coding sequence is TGCAGCTCTTCCGGGTCAGAAAGAGGCTATGGCTACACCTTC. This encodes CSSSGSERGYGYTF. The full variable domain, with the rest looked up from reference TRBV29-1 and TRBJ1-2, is SAVISQKPSRDICQRGTSLTIQCQVDSQVTMMFWYRQQPGQSLTLIATANQGSEATYESGFVIDKFPISRPNLTFSTLTVSNMSPEDSSIYLCSSSGSERGYGYTFGSGTRLTVV.

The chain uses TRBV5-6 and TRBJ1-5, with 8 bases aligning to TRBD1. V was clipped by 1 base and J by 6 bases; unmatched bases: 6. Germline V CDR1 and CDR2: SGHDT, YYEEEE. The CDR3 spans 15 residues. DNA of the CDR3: TGTGCCAGCAGCTTGCAAACAGGGGGAGGTCAGCCCCAGCATTTT. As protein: CASSLQTGGGQPQHF. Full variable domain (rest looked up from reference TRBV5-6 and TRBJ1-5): DAGVTQSPTHLIKTRGQQVTLRCSPKSGHDTVSWYQQALGQGPQFIFQYYEEEERQRGNFPDRFSGHQFPNYSSELNVNALLLGDSALYLCASSLQTGGGQPQHFGDGTRLSIL.

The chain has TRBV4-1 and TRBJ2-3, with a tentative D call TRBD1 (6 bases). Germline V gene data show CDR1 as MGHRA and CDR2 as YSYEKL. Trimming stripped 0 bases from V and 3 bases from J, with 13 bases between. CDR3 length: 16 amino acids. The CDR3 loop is CASSQEAAGETDTQYF. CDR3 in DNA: TGCGCCAGCAGCCAAGAGGCGGCAGGGGAAACAGATACGCAGTATTTT.